The source of this T cell receptor beta chain is a study of blood T cell repertoires in COVID-19. Across the study: PBMCs, B-cell-depleted T cells, or T cells were the source of the cDNA or gDNA that made up the material.

Original processing methods: Estimated nucleated cell counts came from reference gene primer amplification. Generated by immunoSEQ multiplex PCR, the TCRdb table keeps only in-frame clones and is missing some. The V and J calls and clone size were taken over from that table, and D and trimming were inferred from the DNA. The table has about 150,000 clones, approximately 90% seen once. With 4 bases clipped from V and 3 bases from J, the junction kept 5 bases outside the gene matches. The CDR3 is 15 amino acids. CDR1 is SGDLS and CDR2 is YYNGEE in the germline V gene. Sequencing was carried out using peripheral blood. The TCR sequence derives from a woman in her thirties or forties with acute or convalescent COVID-19. This chain links TRBV9 with TRBJ2-1, with 9 bases that match TRBD1. The CDR3, as DNA: TGTGCCAGCAGCACCGGACAGGGGAGCTACAATGAGCAGTTCTTC. Amino acids: CASSTGQGSYNEQFF.